These 24 T cell receptor beta chains were all obtained from the same sample, sequenced in a study of radiotherapy plus CTLA-4 blockade in lung cancer. The protocol was immunoSEQ multiplex PCR, while the TCRdb copy is restricted to in-frame clones and leaves out a portion. Of about 1,500 clones listed, roughly nine tenths are singletons. Specimen: tumor tissue, collected from a patient treated with radiotherapy plus ipilimumab. The receptors were sampled from a human donor with non-small cell lung cancer who had a complete response to radiotherapy plus ipilimumab.

This chain joins TRBV6-6 and TRBJ2-7, with 7 bases aligning to TRBD1. The ends lost 6 bases at V and 2 bases at J; junction bases unmatched: 7. The germline V gene has CDR1 MNHNY and CDR2 SVGAGI (reference sequence). This CDR3 comprises 14 residues. DNA for the CDR3: TGTGCCAGCAGCAAGACAGGGCAAACCTACGAGCAGTACTTC. It yields the protein CASSKTGQTYEQYF.

The V and J genes are TRBV30 and TRBJ2-7; 8 bases fit TRBD1. Germline CDR1 reads GTSNPN; CDR2 reads SVGIG (reference sequence). The CDR3 totals 16 residues. The junction had 9 bases not matched to a gene; V was cut back by 2 bases and J by 0 bases. The CDR3 bases are TGTGCCTGGAGTCCACCCCCGGGACAGGCCTCCTACGAGCAGTACTTC. It encodes CAWSPPPGQASYEQYF. Full variable domain (rest looked up from reference TRBV30 and TRBJ2-7): SQTIHQWPATLVQPVGSPLSLECTVEGTSNPNLYWYRQAAGRGLQLLFYSVGIGQISSEVPQNLSASRPQDRQFILSSKKLLLSDSGFYLCAWSPPPGQASYEQYFGPGTRLTVT.

The chain employs TRBV27 and TRBJ2-1; possibly TRBD2 for D (6 bases). This CDR3 spans 17 amino acids. Germline loops: CDR1 MNHEY, CDR2 SMNVEV (reference sequence). With 0 bases removed from V and 3 bases from J, the gap between germline ends came to 15 bases. CDR3 sequence: CASSLSIRDSFYNEQFF. The CDR3, as DNA: TGTGCCAGCAGTTTATCGATCCGGGACTCCTTCTACAATGAGCAGTTCTTC.

The V gene is TRBV7-9, the J gene TRBJ2-7; no clear D gene. This CDR3 contains 12 residues. V gave up 1 base and J gave up 4 bases, with 5 bases separating them. The V gene's germline CDR1 is SEHNR and CDR2 FQNEAQ (reference sequence). In DNA, the CDR3 is TGTGCCAGCAGCTTAGGATCTTACGAGCAGTACTTC. This translates into CASSLGSYEQYF. Filled out from reference TRBV7-9 and TRBJ2-7, the complete variable domain reads DTGVSQNPRHKITKRGQNVTFRCDPISEHNRLYWYRQTLGQGPEFLTYFQNEAQLEKSRLLSDRFSAERPKGSFSTLEIQRTEQGDSAMYLCASSLGSYEQYFGPGTRLTVT.

The genes are TRBV6-1 and TRBJ2-6, with D maybe TRBD1 (5 bases). Germline V CDR1 and CDR2: MNHNS, SASEGT. CDR3 size: 19 residues. The V and J ends lost 1 base and 1 base respectively, with 17 bases between them. This chain's CDR3 is CASSEVEGQGRSGANVLTF. The DNA of the CDR3 is TGTGCCAGCAGTGAAGTTGAAGGGCAGGGAAGGTCTGGGGCCAACGTCCTGACTTTC.

As concerns this clone: Other DNA sequences within the sample encode an identical CDR3. The gene calls are TRBV19 and TRBJ2-3; the D gene could be TRBD1 or TRBD2 (5 bases each). V lost 3 bases and J lost 6, with 7 bases in between. Per the germline V gene, CDR1 is LNHDA and CDR2 is SQIVND (reference sequence). CDR3 length: 12 residues. Here the CDR3 reads CASSIGTDTQYF. CDR3 in DNA: TGTGCCAGTAGTATCGGGACGGATACGCAGTATTTT.

This clone was observed a single time. The V and J genes are TRBV30 and TRBJ2-3, with D possibly being TRBD1 (7 bases). The CDR3 is 15 residues long. Germline-derived CDR1 and CDR2 are GTSNPN and SVGIG (reference sequence). Trimming pared 3 bases from V and 9 bases from J, leaving 22 bases between. CDR3 sequence reads: CAWRNWRGRRATQYF. CDR3 bases: TGTGCCTGGAGGAACTGGAGGGGGCGCCGGGCAACGCAGTATTTT.

The chain recombines TRBV18 with TRBJ2-2; no clear D gene. Germline loops: CDR1 KGHSH, CDR2 LQKENI. The V end lost 3 bases, the J end lost 11 bases, and 13 bases lay between the germline ends. The CDR3 loop spans 13 amino acids. CDR3 coding DNA: TGTGCCAGCTCACCTCCGGGCACCCCAGAGCTGTTTTTT. This codes for CASSPPGTPELFF.

This clone was picked up one time. The chain carries TRBV6-1 and TRBJ1-1, with 11 bases lining up with TRBD1. The junction had 5 bases not matched to a gene; V was cut back by 3 bases and J by 5 bases. This CDR3 has 15 residues. Germline CDR1 and CDR2: MNHNS and SASEGT. The CDR3 nucleotides read TGTGCCAGCAGTGACCGGACAGGGGGCCGTACTGAAGCTTTCTTT. Translation: CASSDRTGGRTEAFF.

V and J are TRBV18 and TRBJ2-1, with TRBD1 identical over 11 bases. The germline V gene has CDR1 KGHSH and CDR2 LQKENI. The ends lost 5 bases at V and 3 bases at J; junction bases unmatched: 9. The CDR3 spans 17 residues. CDR3 sequence: CASSSIGTGGFYNEQFF. The CDR3 DNA is TGTGCCAGCTCATCCATTGGGACAGGGGGGTTCTACAATGAGCAGTTCTTC.

This clone occurred once. The rearrangement uses TRBV7-9 and TRBJ2-2, with no clear D. From germline, CDR1 is SEHNR and CDR2 FQNEAQ (reference sequence). The length of the CDR3 is 15 residues. The V gene lost 2 bases and the J gene lost 7 bases, with 14 bases spanning the gap. The CDR3 DNA reads as TGTGCCAGCAGCTTATCGGCGGAGCTCGGCGGGGAGCTGTTTTTT. Translation: CASSLSAELGGELFF.

J is TRBJ1-2 and V is TRBV19; 11 positions agree with TRBD1. Germline V CDR1 and CDR2: LNHDA, SQIVND (reference sequence). V gave up 5 bases and J gave up 8 bases; unmatched junction bases: 13. The CDR3 runs to 16 residues. CDR3 sequence: CASSGPGTGGSKGYTF. Here the CDR3 DNA reads TGTGCCAGTAGTGGTCCAGGGACAGGGGGATCGAAGGGCTACACCTTC. Combining the CDR3 with reference TRBV19 and TRBJ1-2 gives the whole variable domain DGGITQSPKYLFRKEGQNVTLSCEQNLNHDAMYWYRQDPGQGLRLIYYSQIVNDFQKGDIAEGYSVSREKKESFPLTVTSAQKNPTAFYLCASSGPGTGGSKGYTFGSGTRLTVV.

This chain links TRBV4-3 with TRBJ2-5, with D uncertain. Trimming took off 1 base at V and 4 bases at J, with 10 bases between the two ends. Germline lookup yields CDR1 LGHNA and CDR2 YSLEER. The CDR3 loop spans 14 amino acids. CDR3 DNA sequence: TGCGCCAGCAGCCAAGTGGCCGTTACAGAGACCCAGTACTTC. It specifies CASSQVAVTETQYF.

The genes are TRBV21-1 and TRBJ1-2; the table's D call, TRBD1, was not checked against the DNA. TRBV21-1 is a listed pseudogene. CDR3 size: 13 residues. The CDR3 region is CASIQDTIYGYTF. The CDR3 DNA reads as TGTGCCAGCATTCAGGACACGATCTATGGCTACACCTTC.

The chain recombines TRBV21-1 with TRBJ2-7; TRBD2, the table's D call, was not compared with the DNA. TRBV21-1 is recorded as a pseudogene. The CDR3 is made up of 10 amino acids. CDR3 region: CASRVPRQYV. The CDR3 DNA reads as TGTGCCAGCAGGGTACCGCGGCAGTACGTC.

The V gene is TRBV29-1, the J gene TRBJ2-1; D is possibly TRBD2 (6 bases). This CDR3 contains 14 residues. The germline V gene has CDR1 SQVTM and CDR2 ANQGSEA. The V and J ends lost 6 bases and 0 bases respectively, with 12 bases between them. The CDR3 here is CSVLRESSYNEQFF. The CDR3 nucleotides read TGCAGCGTGCTGCGGGAAAGCTCCTACAATGAGCAGTTCTTC.

This clone was recorded once. V gene TRBV6-1 combines with J gene TRBJ1-2, with D possibly being TRBD1 (6 bases). The CDR3 loop spans 15 amino acids. Germline assignment: CDR1 MNHNS and CDR2 SASEGT. Deletions cut 10 bases from V and 2 bases from J, with 20 bases between. The DNA for the CDR3 is TGTGCCAACAGACACCACGGACAGTTGAACTATGGCTACACCTTC. Translation gives CANRHHGQLNYGYTF.

This clone was detected a few times. The chain uses TRBV27 and TRBJ2-1; the match to TRBD2 covers 8 bases. This CDR3 has 14 residues. Germline trimming cut 4 bases from V and 7 bases from J; bases unmatched to any gene: 6. Per germline, CDR1 MNHEY and CDR2 SMNVEV (reference sequence). CDR3: CASSYGGAYNEQFF. In nucleotides, the CDR3 is TGTGCCAGCAGTTACGGGGGGGCGTATAATGAGCAGTTCTTC.

This clone was observed a handful of times. This chain connects TRBV7-9 to TRBJ2-3, with D tentatively TRBD1 or TRBD2 (5 bases each). The CDR3 is made up of 13 amino acids. Germline CDR1 SEHNR, CDR2 FQNEAQ (reference sequence). V lost 6 bases and J 2 bases, leaving 9 bases between the germline ends. The CDR3 region is CASSTGTTDTQYF. CDR3 in DNA: TGTGCCAGCAGTACCGGGACCACAGATACGCAGTATTTT.

The chain combines TRBV7-2 with TRBJ1-5; D is perhaps TRBD1 (5 bases). The CDR3 covers 14 residues. The ends were cut back, 5 bases at V and 6 bases at J, with 14 bases in the middle. Germline CDR1 is SGHTA and CDR2 is FQGNSA. The CDR3, as DNA: TGTGCCAGCAGCCCTGGGGGGGGTACTCAGCCCCAGCATTTT. Its translation: CASSPGGGTQPQHF.

This rearrangement joins TRBV10-2 to TRBJ1-5; possible D gene TRBD1, 5 bases. Deletions cut 0 bases from V and 2 bases from J, with 8 bases between. CDR1 and CDR2 (germline): WSHSY, SAAADI. The CDR3 consists of 15 residues. The CDR3 nucleotides are TGCGCCAGCAGTGAGTCCCAGGGCGGCAATCAGCCCCAGCATTTT. Residues: CASSESQGGNQPQHF.

The rearrangement joins TRBV7-9 to TRBJ1-1; possible D gene TRBD1, 5 bases. The germline V gene encodes CDR1 SEHNR and CDR2 FQNEAQ (reference sequence). This CDR3 has 13 residues. Deletions cut 2 bases from V and 5 bases from J, with 9 bases between. The DNA for the CDR3 is TGTGCCAGCAGCTTACAGGGAGGGACTGAAGCTTTCTTT. Its translation is CASSLQGGTEAFF.

The rearrangement links TRBV5-1 to TRBJ1-1, with a weak D call TRBD1 (5 bases). The CDR3 consists of 14 residues. The germline CDR1 and CDR2 sequences are SGHRS and YFSETQ. The V end lost 4 bases, the J end lost 1 base, and 11 bases lay between the germline ends. CDR3 in DNA: TGCGCCAGCAGCGACCGACAGACGAACACTGAAGCTTTCTTT. Amino acids: CASSDRQTNTEAFF.

With regard to this clone: One end of the junction fails to match germline, which may point to a read error. The chain recombines TRBV9 with TRBJ2-1; 10 bases line up with TRBD2. The CDR3 length is 14 residues. CDR1 and CDR2 (germline): SGDLS, YYNGEE. The CDR3 sequence: CASSVSGGNNKQFF. The CDR3 DNA is TGTGCCAGCAGCGTTAGCGGGGGGAACAATAAGCAGTTCTTC.